This T cell receptor (beta chain) came from a study of shared clonotypes between healthy human individuals. CDR3 length: 13 residues. Germline V lookup: CDR1 SGHTA, CDR2 FQGNSA. V was clipped by 8 bases and J by 2 bases, with 11 bases between them. The protocol was immunoSEQ multiplex PCR, while the TCRdb copy is restricted to in-frame clones and leaves out a portion. Of about 1.1 million clones in the sample, about 84% were seen once. The receptor was isolated from a man aged 18 to 29 in good health. Some clones in this sample may be carry-over from other donors' samples. Sequencing was carried out using memory CD4+ T cells from PBMCs. The subset: CD45RA-negative fraction. The chain carries TRBV7-2 and TRBJ2-3; D is unclear. CDR3 in DNA: TGTGCCAGCCAGCTAGGCTCCACAGATACGCAGTATTTT. It translates to CASQLGSTDTQYF.